Listed below are T cell receptor beta chains from one sample, sequenced in a study of beta chain features in type 1 diabetes. Generated by immunoSEQ multiplex PCR, the TCRdb table keeps only in-frame clones and is missing some. The repertoire holds approximately 470,000 clones, with about 32% as singletons. Sequenced input: naive CD4+ T cells from blood. These receptor sequences come from a man in his late teens or twenties in good health. Both conserved end residues are trimmed from each CDR3. The order of the fields is CDR3 protein, V gene, J gene.

cdr3_aa: ASSQAPQGPSEKLF; v_call: TRBV4-2; j_call: TRBJ1-4
cdr3_aa: ASSQYRGSGPYEQY; v_call: TRBV23-1; j_call: TRBJ2-7
cdr3_aa: ASSLLGQGGSGANVLT; v_call: TRBV5-4; j_call: TRBJ2-6
cdr3_aa: ASSFPAWTGTAETQY; v_call: TRBV5-6; j_call: TRBJ2-5
cdr3_aa: ASSEERLWQPQH; v_call: TRBV2; j_call: TRBJ1-5
cdr3_aa: ASSPGGRGTDTQY; v_call: TRBV6-5; j_call: TRBJ2-3
cdr3_aa: ASSLGTSGSHEQY; v_call: TRBV5-1; j_call: TRBJ2-7
cdr3_aa: ASSFEGISSYNEQF; v_call: TRBV5-1; j_call: TRBJ2-1
cdr3_aa: ASSTERRNTEAF; v_call: TRBV9; j_call: TRBJ1-1
cdr3_aa: ASTGLAGGYNEQF; v_call: TRBV5-1; j_call: TRBJ2-1
cdr3_aa: ASSSGTAGNQPQH; v_call: TRBV5-6; j_call: TRBJ1-5
cdr3_aa: ASSSYTDTQY; v_call: TRBV7-2; j_call: TRBJ2-3
cdr3_aa: ASSQGFSGRNPPDSYEQY; v_call: TRBV4-1; j_call: TRBJ2-7
cdr3_aa: ASSVDTPTDTQY; v_call: TRBV9; j_call: TRBJ2-3
cdr3_aa: AWSHSYSNQPQH; v_call: TRBV30; j_call: TRBJ1-5
cdr3_aa: ATSRETSEPDTQY; v_call: TRBV15; j_call: TRBJ2-3
cdr3_aa: ASSLAFGNDEQF; v_call: TRBV7-9; j_call: TRBJ2-1
cdr3_aa: AWSRGRGPNQPQH; v_call: TRBV30; j_call: TRBJ1-5
cdr3_aa: ASSNTYSGANVLT; v_call: TRBV6-5; j_call: TRBJ2-6
cdr3_aa: ASSQALPGDTQY; v_call: TRBV9; j_call: TRBJ2-3
cdr3_aa: SVLPSGTYNEQF; v_call: TRBV29-1; j_call: TRBJ2-1
cdr3_aa: ASSLEVLSGYT; v_call: TRBV7-9; j_call: TRBJ1-2
cdr3_aa: ASAQRRDTQY; v_call: TRBV11-1; j_call: TRBJ2-3
cdr3_aa: ASSRGAERLVTQY; v_call: TRBV14; j_call: TRBJ2-5
cdr3_aa: ASSQKLQGPAYT; v_call: TRBV4-3; j_call: TRBJ1-2
cdr3_aa: SVGGLAGRSSYNEQF; v_call: TRBV29-1; j_call: TRBJ2-1
cdr3_aa: ASSLELAANEQY; v_call: TRBV5-1; j_call: TRBJ2-7
cdr3_aa: ASSLRTGADEQY; v_call: TRBV28; j_call: TRBJ2-7
cdr3_aa: ASSQNYGYT; v_call: TRBV2; j_call: TRBJ1-2
cdr3_aa: ASSSRSGRSEKLF; v_call: TRBV19; j_call: TRBJ1-4
cdr3_aa: AATSMVGANVLT; v_call: TRBV10-3; j_call: TRBJ2-6
cdr3_aa: AWSTGLIPNEQF; v_call: TRBV30; j_call: TRBJ2-1
cdr3_aa: AISEDLDRIYGYT; v_call: TRBV10-3; j_call: TRBJ1-2
cdr3_aa: ASSLVGGNQPQH; v_call: TRBV7-9; j_call: TRBJ1-5
cdr3_aa: ASTKGPYNEQF; v_call: TRBV2; j_call: TRBJ2-1
cdr3_aa: AWSVRGASNQPQH; v_call: TRBV30; j_call: TRBJ1-5
cdr3_aa: ASSYEGYNEQF; v_call: TRBV5-1; j_call: TRBJ2-1
cdr3_aa: ASSTRQNVETQY; v_call: TRBV7-2; j_call: TRBJ2-5
cdr3_aa: ASSLGRLDTYNEQF; v_call: TRBV7-9; j_call: TRBJ2-1
cdr3_aa: ASSPDPGLTNTEAF; v_call: TRBV7-3; j_call: TRBJ1-1
cdr3_aa: SGGGLYGYT; v_call: TRBV29-1; j_call: TRBJ1-2
cdr3_aa: ASSPQIGGMTDTQY; v_call: TRBV4-2; j_call: TRBJ2-3
cdr3_aa: ACRGGLEQF; v_call: TRBV30; j_call: TRBJ2-1
cdr3_aa: ASSFQGTAKNIQY; v_call: TRBV5-1; j_call: TRBJ2-4
cdr3_aa: ASSQDDRYPTDTQY; v_call: TRBV4-1; j_call: TRBJ2-3
cdr3_aa: SVASGRWDNEQF; v_call: TRBV29-1; j_call: TRBJ2-1
cdr3_aa: ASSMAQPSGANVLT; v_call: TRBV19; j_call: TRBJ2-6
cdr3_aa: AWSVQSNQPQH; v_call: TRBV30; j_call: TRBJ1-5
cdr3_aa: ASSFPFGGAAYNEQF; v_call: TRBV7-9; j_call: TRBJ2-1
cdr3_aa: SANLPDTQY; v_call: TRBV20-1; j_call: TRBJ2-3
cdr3_aa: SVRGRFVHEQF; v_call: TRBV29-1; j_call: TRBJ2-1
cdr3_aa: ASSWDRGRRETQY; v_call: TRBV6-5; j_call: TRBJ2-5
cdr3_aa: ASSVGYEQY; v_call: TRBV6-1; j_call: TRBJ2-7
cdr3_aa: ASSTGQGLGYT; v_call: TRBV7-9; j_call: TRBJ1-2
cdr3_aa: ASSVAGLTGTGQF; v_call: TRBV9; j_call: TRBJ2-1
cdr3_aa: ASSLGGGGANVLT; v_call: TRBV7-3; j_call: TRBJ2-6
cdr3_aa: ASSVVGSNEQF; v_call: TRBV9; j_call: TRBJ2-1